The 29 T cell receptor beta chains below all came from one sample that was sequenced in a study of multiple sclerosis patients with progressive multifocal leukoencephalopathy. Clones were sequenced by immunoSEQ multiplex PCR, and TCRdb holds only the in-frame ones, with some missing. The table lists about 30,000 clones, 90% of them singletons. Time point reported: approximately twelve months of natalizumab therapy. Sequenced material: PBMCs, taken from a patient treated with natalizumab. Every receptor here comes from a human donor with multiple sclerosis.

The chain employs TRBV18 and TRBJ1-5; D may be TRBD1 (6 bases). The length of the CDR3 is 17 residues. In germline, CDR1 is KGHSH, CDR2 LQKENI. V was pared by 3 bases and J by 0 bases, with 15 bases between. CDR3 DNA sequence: TGTGCCAGCTCACCGAATATCGGGGGCTATAGCAATCAGCCCCAGCATTTT. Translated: CASSPNIGGYSNQPQHF.

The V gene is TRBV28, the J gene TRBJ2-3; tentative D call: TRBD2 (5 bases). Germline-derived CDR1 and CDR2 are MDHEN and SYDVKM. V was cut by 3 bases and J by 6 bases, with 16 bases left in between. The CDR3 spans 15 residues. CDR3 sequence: CASSLPGLDGDTQYF. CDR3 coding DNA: TGTGCCAGCAGTTTGCCGGGGTTGGACGGGGATACGCAGTATTTT.

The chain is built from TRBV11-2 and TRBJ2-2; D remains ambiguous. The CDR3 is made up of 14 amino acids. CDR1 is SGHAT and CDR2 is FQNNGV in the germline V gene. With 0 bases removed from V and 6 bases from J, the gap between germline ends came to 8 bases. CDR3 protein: CASSLERSPGELFF. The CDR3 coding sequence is TGTGCCAGCAGCTTAGAGCGGTCCCCCGGGGAGCTGTTTTTT. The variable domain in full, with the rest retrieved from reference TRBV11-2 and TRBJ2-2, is EAGVAQSPRYKIIEKRQSVAFWCNPISGHATLYWYQQILGQGPKLLIQFQNNGVVDDSQLPKDRFSAERLKGVDSTLKIQPAKLEDSAVYLCASSLERSPGELFFGEGSRLTVL.

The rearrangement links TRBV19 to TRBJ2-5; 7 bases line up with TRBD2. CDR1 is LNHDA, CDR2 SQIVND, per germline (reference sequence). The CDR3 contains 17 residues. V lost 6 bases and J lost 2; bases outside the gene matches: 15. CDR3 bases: TGTGCCAGTAGCCTCCGTTGGCCTAGCGGAGAGCAAGAGACCCAGTACTTC. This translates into CASSLRWPSGEQETQYF. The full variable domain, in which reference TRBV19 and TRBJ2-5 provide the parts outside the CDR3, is DGGITQSPKYLFRKEGQNVTLSCEQNLNHDAMYWYRQDPGQGLRLIYYSQIVNDFQKGDIAEGYSVSREKKESFPLTVTSAQKNPTAFYLCASSLRWPSGEQETQYFGPGTRLLVL.

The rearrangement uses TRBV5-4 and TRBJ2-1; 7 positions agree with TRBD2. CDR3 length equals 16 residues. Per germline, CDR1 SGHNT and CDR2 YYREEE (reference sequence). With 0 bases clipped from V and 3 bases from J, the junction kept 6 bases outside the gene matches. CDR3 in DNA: TGTGCCAGCAGCTTGGGCGGGGGATCAAACTACAATGAGCAGTTCTTC. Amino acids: CASSLGGGSNYNEQFF.

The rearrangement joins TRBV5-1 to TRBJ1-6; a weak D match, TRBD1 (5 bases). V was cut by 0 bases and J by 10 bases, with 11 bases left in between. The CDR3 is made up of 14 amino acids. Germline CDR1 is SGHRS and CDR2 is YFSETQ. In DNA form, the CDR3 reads TGCGCCAGCAGCTTGGCGGGGCTCGAGTCACCCCTCCACTTT. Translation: CASSLAGLESPLHF.

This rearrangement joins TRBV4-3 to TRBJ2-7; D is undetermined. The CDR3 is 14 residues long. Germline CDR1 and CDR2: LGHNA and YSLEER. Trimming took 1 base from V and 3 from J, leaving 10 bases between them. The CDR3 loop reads CASSQGLAVYEQYF. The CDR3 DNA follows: TGCGCCAGCAGCCAAGGCCTGGCAGTCTACGAGCAGTACTTC.

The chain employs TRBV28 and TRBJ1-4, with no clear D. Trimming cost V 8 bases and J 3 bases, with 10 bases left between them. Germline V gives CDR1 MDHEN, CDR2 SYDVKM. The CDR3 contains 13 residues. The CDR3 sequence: CASRGLSNEKLFF. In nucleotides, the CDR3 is TGTGCCAGCCGCGGGCTCTCTAATGAAAAACTGTTTTTT.

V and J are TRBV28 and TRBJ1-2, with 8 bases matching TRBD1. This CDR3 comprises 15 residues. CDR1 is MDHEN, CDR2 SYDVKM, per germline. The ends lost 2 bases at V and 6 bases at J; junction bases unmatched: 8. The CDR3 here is CASSLRPGGADGYTF. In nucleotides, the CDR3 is TGTGCCAGCAGTTTACGCCCAGGGGGCGCGGATGGCTACACCTTC.

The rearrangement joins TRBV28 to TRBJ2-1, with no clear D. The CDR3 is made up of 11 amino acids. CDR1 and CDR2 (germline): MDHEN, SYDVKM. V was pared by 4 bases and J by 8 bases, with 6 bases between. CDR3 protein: CASSSVDEQFF. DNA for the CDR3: TGTGCCAGCAGTTCGGTCGATGAGCAGTTCTTC.

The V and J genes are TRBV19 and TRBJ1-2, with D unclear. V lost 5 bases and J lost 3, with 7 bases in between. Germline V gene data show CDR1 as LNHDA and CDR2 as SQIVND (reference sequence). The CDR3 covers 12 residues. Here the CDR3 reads CASSGTYYGYTF. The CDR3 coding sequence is TGTGCCAGTAGTGGCACTTACTATGGCTACACCTTC.

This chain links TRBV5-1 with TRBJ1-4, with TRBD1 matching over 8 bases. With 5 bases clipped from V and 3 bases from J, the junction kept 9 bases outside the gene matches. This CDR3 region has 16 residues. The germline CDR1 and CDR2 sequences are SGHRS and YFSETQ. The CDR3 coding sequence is TGCGCCAGCAGAGACAGGGGCAAGAATGCTAATGAAAAACTGTTTTTT. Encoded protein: CASRDRGKNANEKLFF. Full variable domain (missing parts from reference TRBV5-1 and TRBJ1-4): KAGVTQTPRYLIKTRGQQVTLSCSPISGHRSVSWYQQTPGQGLQFLFEYFSETQRNKGNFPGRFSGRQFSNSRSEMNVSTLELGDSALYLCASRDRGKNANEKLFFGSGTQLSVL.

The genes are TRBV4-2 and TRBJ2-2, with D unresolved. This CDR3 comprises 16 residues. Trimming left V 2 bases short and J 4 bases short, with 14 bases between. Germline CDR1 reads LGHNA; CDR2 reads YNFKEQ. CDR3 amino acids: CASSQPEVFPTGELFF. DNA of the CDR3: TGTGCCAGCAGCCAACCTGAGGTTTTCCCCACCGGGGAGCTGTTTTTT.

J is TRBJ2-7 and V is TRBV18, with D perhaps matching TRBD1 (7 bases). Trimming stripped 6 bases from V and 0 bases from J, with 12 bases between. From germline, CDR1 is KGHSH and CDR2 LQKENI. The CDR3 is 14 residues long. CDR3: CASSWRDSSYEQYF. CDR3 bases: TGTGCCAGCTCGTGGAGGGACAGCTCCTACGAGCAGTACTTC.

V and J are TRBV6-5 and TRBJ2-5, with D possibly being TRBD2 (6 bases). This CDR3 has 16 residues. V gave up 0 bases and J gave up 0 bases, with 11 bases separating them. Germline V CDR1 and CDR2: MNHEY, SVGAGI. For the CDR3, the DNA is TGTGCCAGCAGTTACTCGATGTGGGGGGACCAAGAGACCCAGTACTTC. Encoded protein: CASSYSMWGDQETQYF.

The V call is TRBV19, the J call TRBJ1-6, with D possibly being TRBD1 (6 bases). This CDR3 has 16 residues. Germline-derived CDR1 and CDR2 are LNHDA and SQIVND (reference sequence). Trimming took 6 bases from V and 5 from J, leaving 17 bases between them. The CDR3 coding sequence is TGTGCCAGTAGGCAGGGGCGTTCGGCACATAATTCACCCCTCCACTTT. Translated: CASRQGRSAHNSPLHF.

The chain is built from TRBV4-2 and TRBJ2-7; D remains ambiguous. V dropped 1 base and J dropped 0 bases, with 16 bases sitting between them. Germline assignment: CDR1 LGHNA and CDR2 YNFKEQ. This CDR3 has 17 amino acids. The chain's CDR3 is CASSQVIGPLSSYEQYF. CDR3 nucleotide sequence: TGTGCCAGCAGCCAAGTAATCGGCCCTCTTAGCTCCTACGAGCAGTACTTC.

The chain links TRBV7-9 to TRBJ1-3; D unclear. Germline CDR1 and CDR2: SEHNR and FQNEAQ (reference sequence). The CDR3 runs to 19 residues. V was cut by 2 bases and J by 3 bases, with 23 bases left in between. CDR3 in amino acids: CASSLFRRGSLGVGNTIYF. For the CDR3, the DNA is TGTGCCAGCAGCTTATTTCGGCGTGGGAGCCTCGGGGTTGGAAACACCATATATTTT.

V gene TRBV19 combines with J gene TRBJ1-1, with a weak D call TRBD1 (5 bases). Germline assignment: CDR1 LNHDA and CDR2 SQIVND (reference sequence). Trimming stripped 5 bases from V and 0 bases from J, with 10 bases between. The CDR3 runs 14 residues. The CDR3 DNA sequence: TGTGCCAGTAGTGGGGGAGTGGTGAACACTGAAGCTTTCTTT. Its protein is CASSGGVVNTEAFF.

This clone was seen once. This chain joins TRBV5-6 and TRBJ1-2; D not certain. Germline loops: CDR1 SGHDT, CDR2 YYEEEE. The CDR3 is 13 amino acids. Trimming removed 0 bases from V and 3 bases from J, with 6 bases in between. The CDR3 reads CASSLGVDYGYTF. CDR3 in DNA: TGTGCCAGCAGCTTGGGGGTTGACTATGGCTACACCTTC.

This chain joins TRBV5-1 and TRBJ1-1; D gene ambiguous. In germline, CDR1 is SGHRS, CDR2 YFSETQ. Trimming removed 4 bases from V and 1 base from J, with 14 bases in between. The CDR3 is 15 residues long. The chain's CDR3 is CASSQAGSSNTEAFF. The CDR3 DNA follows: TGCGCCAGCAGCCAAGCCGGGTCCTCGAACACTGAAGCTTTCTTT.

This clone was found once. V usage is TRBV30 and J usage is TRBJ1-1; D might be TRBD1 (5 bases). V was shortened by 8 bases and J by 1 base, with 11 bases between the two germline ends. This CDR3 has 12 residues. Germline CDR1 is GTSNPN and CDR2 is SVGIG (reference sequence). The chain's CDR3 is CASGTGNTEAFF. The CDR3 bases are TGTGCCAGTGGGACGGGGAACACTGAAGCTTTCTTT.

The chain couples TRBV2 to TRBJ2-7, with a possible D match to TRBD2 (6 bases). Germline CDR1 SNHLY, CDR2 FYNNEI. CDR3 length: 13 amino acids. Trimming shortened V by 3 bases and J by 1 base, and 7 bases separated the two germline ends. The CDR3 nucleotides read TGTGCCAGCAGTGATGGGGGGTCCTACGAGCAGTACTTC. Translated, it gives CASSDGGSYEQYF.

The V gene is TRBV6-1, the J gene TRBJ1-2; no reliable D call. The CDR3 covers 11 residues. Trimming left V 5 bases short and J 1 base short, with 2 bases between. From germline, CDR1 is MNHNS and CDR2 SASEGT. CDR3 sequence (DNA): TGTGCCAGCAGTAATAACTATGGCTACACCTTC. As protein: CASSNNYGYTF.

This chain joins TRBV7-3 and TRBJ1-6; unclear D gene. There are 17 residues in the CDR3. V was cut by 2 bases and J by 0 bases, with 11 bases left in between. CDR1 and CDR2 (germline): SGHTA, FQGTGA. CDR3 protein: CASSLERLSSYNSPLHF. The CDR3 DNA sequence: TGTGCCAGCAGCTTAGAACGACTGAGCTCCTATAATTCACCCCTCCACTTT.

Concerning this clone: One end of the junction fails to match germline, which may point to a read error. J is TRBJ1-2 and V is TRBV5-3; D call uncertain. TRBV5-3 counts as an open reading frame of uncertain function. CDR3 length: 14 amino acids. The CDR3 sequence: CARVTVVVRKTYGF. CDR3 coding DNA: TGTGCCAGAGTTACTGTAGTGGTGAGAAAGACCTATGGCTTC.

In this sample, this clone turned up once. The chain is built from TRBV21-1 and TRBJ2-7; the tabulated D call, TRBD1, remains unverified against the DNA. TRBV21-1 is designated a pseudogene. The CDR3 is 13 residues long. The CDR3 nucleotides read TGTGCCAGCACCTCAGGTGGCTTCTACGAGCAGTACTTC. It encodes CASTSGGFYEQYF.

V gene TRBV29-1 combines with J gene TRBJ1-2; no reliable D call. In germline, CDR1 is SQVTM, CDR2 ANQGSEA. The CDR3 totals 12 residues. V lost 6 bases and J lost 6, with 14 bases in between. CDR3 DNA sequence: TGCAGCGTGGAGGCCACCTATAATGGCTACACCTTC. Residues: CSVEATYNGYTF.

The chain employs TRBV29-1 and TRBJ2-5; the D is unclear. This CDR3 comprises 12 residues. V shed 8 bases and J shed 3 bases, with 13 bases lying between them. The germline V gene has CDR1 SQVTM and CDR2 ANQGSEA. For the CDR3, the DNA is TGCAGCTTCAGTGGCAGCGAAGAGACCCAGTACTTC. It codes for CSFSGSEETQYF. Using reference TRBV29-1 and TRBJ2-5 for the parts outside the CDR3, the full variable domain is SAVISQKPSRDICQRGTSLTIQCQVDSQVTMMFWYRQQPGQSLTLIATANQGSEATYESGFVIDKFPISRPNLTFSTLTVSNMSPEDSSIYLCSFSGSEETQYFGPGTRLLVL.